Described below is a single T cell receptor (beta chain) sequence and its context. Per the original methods: Using reference gene primer amplification, nucleated cell counts were estimated. Method: immunoSEQ multiplex PCR; TCRdb's copy keeps in-frame clones and lacks some. V, J and clone size are those of that table, while D and trimming were read from the DNA. Of 200,000 to 300,000 clones in the sample, around 87% were seen once. The sample comes from a study of blood T cell repertoires in COVID-19. At the level of the study: Donors in the United States, Italy and Spain gave samples during acute or convalescent COVID-19. Nucleic acid was either cDNA or gDNA, and it came from T cells, B-cell-depleted T cells, or PBMCs.

Patients at the Seattle site were enrolled during active infection and followed longitudinally. Sequencing was carried out using peripheral blood. This receptor was taken from a woman in her sixties or seventies with COVID-19, enrolled during active disease.

CDR3: CASSIQFRTDTQYF. The DNA for the CDR3 is TGTGCCAGTAGTATCCAGTTCCGCACAGATACGCAGTATTTT. The chain carries TRBV19 and TRBJ2-3; no reliable D call. From germline, CDR1 is LNHDA and CDR2 SQIVND (reference sequence). Trimming removed 3 bases from V and 1 base from J, with 8 bases in between. The CDR3 is made up of 14 amino acids.